This TCR beta chain was obtained from a study of cytomegalovirus exposure and HLA in healthy donors. General study results and limits: The listing of fewer than 200 TCR beta chains classed them as cytomegalovirus-associated.

The donors were part of the 120-subject validation cohort, which stood apart from the roughly 670-subject first cohort. The V gene's germline CDR1 is MGHDK and CDR2 SYGVNS. The V and J ends lost 6 bases and 2 bases, in that order; junction bases with no gene match: 6. This CDR3 comprises 15 residues. Concerning this clone itself: The antigen is undetermined.

Sequenced by immunoSEQ multiplex PCR; TCRdb stores in-frame clones only, minus some. The sample has roughly 250,000 clones; around 90% are singletons. The sample comprised PBMCs. This receptor was obtained from a woman aged 18-29 years in good health and CMV-seronegative. This chain links TRBV25-1 with TRBJ2-1, with 8 bases that match TRBD1. The CDR3 protein is CASSPTGVTYNEQFF. The CDR3 DNA reads as TGTGCCAGCAGCCCGACAGGGGTGACCTACAATGAGCAGTTCTTC. The variable domain in full, with the rest retrieved from reference TRBV25-1 and TRBJ2-1, is EADIYQTPRYLVIGTGKKITLECSQTMGHDKMYWYQQDPGMELHLIHYSYGVNSTEKGDLSSESTVSRIRTEHFPLTLESARPSHTSQYLCASSPTGVTYNEQFFGPGTRLTVL.